These 12 T cell receptor beta chains were all obtained from the same sample, sequenced in a study of OX40 agonist ivuxolimab in advanced cancers. This table comes from immunoSEQ multiplex PCR, and its TCRdb copy is limited to in-frame clones, with some not included. Of about 70,000 clones listed, roughly three quarters were seen once; the top ten hold approximately 5%. Sequencing was performed on CD4+ or CD8+ T cells sorted from blood, taken in a trial of the OX40 agonist ivuxolimab. These receptor sequences come from an adult with an advanced solid tumor such as melanoma, head and neck, liver or kidney cancer.

The chain links TRBV12-5 to TRBJ2-3; 10 bases agree with TRBD2. V was pared by 7 bases and J by 1 base, with 2 bases of the junction left unmatched. Germline V CDR1 and CDR2: LGHNT, FRNRAP. The CDR3 length is 14 residues. In DNA, the CDR3 is TGTGCTAGTGTTACTAGCGGGGGCACAGATACGCAGTATTTT. Protein sequence: CASVTSGGTDTQYF.

This clone was observed a few times. This rearrangement joins TRBV9 to TRBJ2-4; no firm D call. Germline CDR1 reads SGDLS; CDR2 reads YYNGEE. V dropped 0 bases and J dropped 4 bases, with 8 bases sitting between them. This CDR3 region has 14 residues. The CDR3, as DNA: TGTGCCAGCAGCGTAGGGGCGGATAAAAACATTCAGTACTTC. Amino acid sequence: CASSVGADKNIQYF.

J is TRBJ2-1 and V is TRBV5-4, with D hard to call. This CDR3 contains 15 residues. Germline CDR1 and CDR2: SGHNT and YYREEE (reference sequence). The germline V and J ends were trimmed by 1 base and 5 bases, with 13 bases remaining between them. CDR3 DNA sequence: TGTGCCAGCAGCTTGAGCGACTCGAGGCACAATGAGCAGTTCTTC. Translation gives CASSLSDSRHNEQFF.

In its sample, this clone was seen once. The chain has TRBV6-6 and TRBJ2-7; perhaps TRBD2 as D (5 bases). Germline loops: CDR1 MNHNY, CDR2 SVGAGI (reference sequence). The CDR3 has 13 amino acids. V lost 6 bases, J lost 3 bases, and 12 bases lay in between. The CDR3 DNA follows: TGTGCCAGCAGACCCCCGGGGAACTACGAGCAGTACTTC. It yields the protein CASRPPGNYEQYF.

The sample holds one count of this clone. Other DNA sequences in the same sample also yield this CDR3. This chain uses TRBV18 with TRBJ1-1; a possible D gene is TRBD1 (6 bases). V was cut by 2 bases and J by 1 base, with 8 bases left in between. Germline CDR1 KGHSH, CDR2 LQKENI. There are 14 residues in the CDR3. The CDR3 DNA reads TGTGCCAGCTCACCAGGACAGCGGAACACTGAAGCTTTCTTT. This codes for CASSPGQRNTEAFF.

The V gene is TRBV14, the J gene TRBJ2-5; tentatively, D is TRBD1 (6 bases). Matching the DNA end better, TRBJ2-7 makes the J call doubtful. This CDR3 region has 15 residues. From germline, CDR1 is SGHDN and CDR2 FVKESK. The CDR3 sequence is CASSSTGHLSYEQYF. CDR3 sequence (DNA): TGTGCCAGCAGCTCTACGGGACACCTCTCCTACGAGCAGTACTTC.

This clone was seen a single time. V usage is TRBV9 and J usage is TRBJ2-1; TRBD2 agrees at 8 bases. CDR1 and CDR2 from the germline V gene are SGDLS and YYNGEE. Trimming took 0 bases from V and 3 from J; bases not matched to a gene: 2. The CDR3 runs 15 residues. This CDR3 is CASSVAAGGYNEQFF. The CDR3 DNA reads TGTGCCAGCAGCGTAGCGGCGGGAGGCTACAATGAGCAGTTCTTC.

Here the CDR3 reads CASSQGGVSGEAFF. The CDR3 coding sequence is TGCGCCAGCAGCCAAGGAGGGGTAAGTGGTGAAGCTTTCTTT. The rearrangement uses TRBV4-1 and TRBJ1-1; weak D call: TRBD1 (5 bases). The CDR3 loop spans 14 amino acids. With 1 base removed from V and 7 bases from J, the gap between germline ends came to 13 bases. Germline loops: CDR1 MGHRA, CDR2 YSYEKL.

This chain uses TRBV7-9 with TRBJ1-6; D is uncertain. The CDR3 contains 13 residues. Trimming cost V 1 base and J 6 bases, with 4 bases left between them. CDR1 is SEHNR and CDR2 is FQNEAQ in the germline V gene (reference sequence). CDR3 protein: CASSLVTNSPLHF. The CDR3 DNA reads TGTGCCAGCAGCTTAGTCACTAATTCACCCCTCCACTTT.

The chain has TRBV5-5 and TRBJ2-7; D is ambiguous. From germline, CDR1 is SGHKS and CDR2 YYEKEE (reference sequence). The CDR3 is 16 residues long. Trimming left V 1 base short and J 0 bases short, with 14 bases between. The CDR3: CASSLRAAVSSYEQYF. DNA of the CDR3: TGTGCCAGCAGCTTGAGGGCGGCCGTTAGCTCCTACGAGCAGTACTTC.

The chain has TRBV7-2 and TRBJ1-4; D possibly corresponds to TRBD1 (6 bases). The CDR3 has 15 amino acids. V gave up 4 bases and J gave up 7 bases, with 16 bases separating them. Germline loops: CDR1 SGHTA, CDR2 FQGNSA. CDR3 amino acids: CASSSQGRYGEKLFF. Written as DNA, the CDR3 is TGTGCCAGCAGCTCACAGGGCCGTTATGGTGAAAAACTGTTTTTT. Full variable domain (outside the CDR3, taken from reference TRBV7-2 and TRBJ1-4): GAGVSQSPSNKVTEKGKDVELRCDPISGHTALYWYRQSLGQGLEFLIYFQGNSAPDKSGLPSDRFSAERTGGSVSTLTIQRTQQEDSAVYLCASSSQGRYGEKLFFGSGTQLSVL.

The genes are TRBV15 and TRBJ1-3; D gene uncertain. The germline V gene has CDR1 LNHNV and CDR2 YYDKDF (reference sequence). The CDR3 runs 15 residues. V lost 1 base to trimming and J lost 2 bases, with 9 bases between them. The CDR3, as DNA: TGTGCCACCAGCAGAGTGAGGGCGACTGGAAACACCATATATTTT. Translating gives CATSRVRATGNTIYF.